Listed below are T cell receptor beta chains from one sample, sequenced in a study of blood T cell repertoires in COVID-19. Clones were sequenced by immunoSEQ multiplex PCR, and TCRdb holds only the in-frame ones, with some missing. The repertoire includes about 150,000 clones, 80% to 90% of them detected once, and roughly 4% sits in the top ten. Sequences were obtained from PBMCs or T cells enriched from blood (not recorded which). The receptors originated from a man aged 50-60 years who had recovered from COVID-19. The CDR3 runs from the conserved cysteine through the conserved F or W. The D gene is left open where the match is weak. The size field is filled for only some rows; it gives once, few, many or a size class.

d_gene,v_gene,j_gene,abundance,CDR3nt,CDR3aa
TRBD1,TRBV4-1,TRBJ2-7,NA,TGCGCCAGCAGCCCCGGATTTACTACAGGGGGCAACGAGCAGTACTTC,CASSPGFTTGGNEQYF
TRBD1,TRBV28,TRBJ1-6,NA,TGTGCCAGCAGTTTACCCACAGGGGGCTTGCGATCACCCCTCCACTTT,CASSLPTGGLRSPLHF
NA,TRBV2,TRBJ1-4,NA,TGTGCCAGCACCCTCGACAGACAGACAACTAATGAAAAACTGTTTTTT,CASTLDRQTTNEKLFF
TRBD1,TRBV7-9,TRBJ2-5,few,TGTGCCAGCAGTCCTCGGTCCGGGACAGGGTTAGAGACCCAGTACTTC,CASSPRSGTGLETQYF
NA,TRBV30,TRBJ1-4,NA,TGTGCCTGGAGTAGGACAGATACTAATGAAAAACTGTTTTTT,CAWSRTDTNEKLFF
NA,TRBV25-1,TRBJ2-5,once,TGTGCCAGCAGTGAAAAAAGGGGACAAGAGACCCAGTACTTC,CASSEKRGQETQYF
NA,TRBV5-6,TRBJ1-3,NA,TGTGCCAGCAGCTTGGTCACAGGGAAAAGCTCTGGAAACACCATATATTTT,CASSLVTGKSSGNTIYF
TRBD2,TRBV10-3,TRBJ2-2,NA,TGTGCCATCAGCCCCTCCCTAGCGGGAATCACCGGGGAGCTGTTTTTT,CAISPSLAGITGELFF
NA,TRBV4-3,TRBJ1-2,few,TGCGCCAGCAGCCGCGGCAGTGGCTATGGCTACACCTTC,CASSRGSGYGYTF
TRBD2,TRBV7-2,TRBJ2-5,NA,TGTGCCAGCAGCCCGGGACTAGCGGTACAAGAGACCCAGTACTTC,CASSPGLAVQETQYF
TRBD1,TRBV11-2,TRBJ1-6,NA,TGTGCCAGCAGCTTGGACAGGGGGCGTTCACCCCTCCACTTT,CASSLDRGRSPLHF
TRBD1,TRBV7-2,TRBJ1-6,NA,TGTGCCAGCAGCTTTGTATGGGACAGCTTATATAATTCACCCCTCCACTTT,CASSFVWDSLYNSPLHF
NA,TRBV12-3/TRBV12-4,TRBJ2-7,few,TGTGCCAGCAGTAAGGCGGGCTACGAGCAGTACTTC,CASSKAGYEQYF
NA,TRBV27,TRBJ1-5,NA,TGTGCCAGCAGTTTGGCCGGGGGGCCCCAGCATTTT,CASSLAGGPQHF
NA,TRBV5-4,TRBJ1-4,NA,TGTGCCAGCAGCTTGAATCGCGGAAATGAAAAACTGTTTTTT,CASSLNRGNEKLFF
NA,TRBV11-3,TRBJ2-1,once,TGTGCCAGCAGCTTAACACAGTACAATGAGCAGTTCTTC,CASSLTQYNEQFF
TRBD1,TRBV6-2/TRBV6-3,TRBJ2-5,NA,TGTGCCAGCAGTTACGTGGGACAGGGACAGACCCAGTACTTC,CASSYVGQGQTQYF
NA,TRBV28,TRBJ1-1,NA,TGTGCCAGCAGTTCACCCCTAGTGGAAGCTTTCTTT,CASSSPLVEAFF
TRBD2,TRBV6-5,TRBJ2-3,NA,TGTGCCAGCAGTACGACTAGCGGGTACACAGATACGCAGTATTTT,CASSTTSGYTDTQYF
TRBD1,TRBV10-3,TRBJ1-2,NA,TGTGCCATCAGTGAGGGGGGACAGCGATATGGCTACACCTTC,CAISEGGQRYGYTF
NA,TRBV5-6,TRBJ1-3,NA,TGTGCCAGCGTCGAACAGGGCCTCTCTGGAAACACCATATATTTT,CASVEQGLSGNTIYF
NA,TRBV10-2,TRBJ2-7,NA,TGCGCCAGCAGTCCCAGGGCAGCGGGCTACGAGCAGTACTTC,CASSPRAAGYEQYF
TRBD1,TRBV2,TRBJ1-2,few,TGTGCCAGCAGTGACTCCCGACAGGGGAATGGCTACACCTTC,CASSDSRQGNGYTF
NA,TRBV6-6,TRBJ2-5,NA,TGTGCCAGCAGTCCCAGGGCCAACCTTTTATACCAAGAGACCCAGTACTTC,CASSPRANLLYQETQYF
NA,TRBV4-3,TRBJ1-2,NA,TGCGCCAGCAGCCAAGATGGCGTCAGGGTCGATGGCTACACCTTC,CASSQDGVRVDGYTF
TRBD1,TRBV6-1,TRBJ1-1,NA,TGTGCCAGCAGTGAAGGGACAGGTGAAACCACTGAAGCTTTCTTT,CASSEGTGETTEAFF
NA,TRBV19,TRBJ2-7,NA,TGTGCCAGTAGTAACAGGGAGAACGAGCAGTACTTC,CASSNRENEQYF
NA,TRBV10-3,TRBJ1-2,NA,TGTGCCATCAGTTACTCTAGCGGGGGCTACACCTTC,CAISYSSGGYTF
TRBD2,TRBV11-2,TRBJ2-3,NA,TGTGCCAGCAGCTTAGCAGGACTAGCGGGAGGCGGGGATACGCAGTATTTT,CASSLAGLAGGGDTQYF
NA,TRBV27,TRBJ2-5,NA,TGTGCCAGCAGTATAACAGGGTTCCAAGAGACCCAGTACTTC,CASSITGFQETQYF
NA,TRBV9,TRBJ1-3,NA,TGTGCCAGCAGCCCCCCGGGTGGAAACACCATATATTTT,CASSPPGGNTIYF
TRBD1,TRBV2,TRBJ2-7,NA,TGTGCCAGCAGTGAAGGAGGGACAGGGTTTGGGGTCGAGCAGTACTTC,CASSEGGTGFGVEQYF
NA,TRBV7-9,TRBJ2-5,once,TGTGCCAGCAGCTTCCGTGGTGAGCCGGGGAAGACCCAGTACTTC,CASSFRGEPGKTQYF
TRBD1,TRBV27,TRBJ1-6,NA,TGTGCCAGCAGGGAATACTCCGGGACAGGGATTTCACCCCTCCACTTT,CASREYSGTGISPLHF
TRBD1,TRBV19,TRBJ1-1,NA,TGTGCCAGTAGTATGACAGGGGAGGACACTGAAGCTTTCTTT,CASSMTGEDTEAFF
TRBD1,TRBV7-2,TRBJ2-7,NA,TGTGCCAGCAGCCACACGGACAGGGCTGTTTTCGTCTACGAGCAGTACTTC,CASSHTDRAVFVYEQYF
TRBD1,TRBV7-2,TRBJ2-3,NA,TGTGCCAGCAGCTTAGTTGGGACAGGGGGCACAGATACGCAGTATTTT,CASSLVGTGGTDTQYF
NA,TRBV6-2/TRBV6-3,TRBJ2-7,few,TGTGCCAGCAGCCTAGATCGCTACGAGCAGTACTTC,CASSLDRYEQYF
NA,TRBV18,TRBJ1-5,NA,TGTGCCAGCTCACCTGACAGAAATCAGCCCCAGCATTTT,CASSPDRNQPQHF
NA,TRBV6-5,TRBJ1-5,NA,TGTGCCAGCAGTCTTGGGACACAAATTAATCAGCCCCAGCATTTT,CASSLGTQINQPQHF
NA,TRBV7-9,TRBJ2-7,NA,TGTGCCAGCAGCTTAGGGCATCGACAGGAGTTCTACGAGCAGTACTTC,CASSLGHRQEFYEQYF
NA,TRBV5-8,TRBJ2-1,NA,TGTGCCAGCAGCTTGGCGGGCGGCGGAGGCTTCAATGAGCAGTTCTTC,CASSLAGGGGFNEQFF
NA,TRBV5-5,TRBJ2-2,NA,TGTGCCAGCAGCTTAGGGGGGAGGGACACCGGGGAGCTGTTTTTT,CASSLGGRDTGELFF
TRBD1,TRBV6-5,TRBJ1-6,NA,TGTGCCAGCAGTTACTCGGTCAGGGGGGCTTCACCCCTCCACTTT,CASSYSVRGASPLHF
TRBD2,TRBV9,TRBJ2-5,NA,TGTGCCAGCAGCCCGGTCGAGTCTAGCGGGGGGGCCAAGACCCAGTACTTC,CASSPVESSGGAKTQYF
TRBD2,TRBV24-1,TRBJ2-3,few,TGTGCCACCAGTGATCCCCTGGGACTAGCGGGAGCAGATACGCAGTATTTT,CATSDPLGLAGADTQYF
TRBD2,TRBV7-6,TRBJ2-1,NA,TGTGCCAGCAGCTTAAATTTCGGGAGGGCCGGCAATGAGCAGTTCTTC,CASSLNFGRAGNEQFF
NA,TRBV9,TRBJ2-3,NA,TGTGCCAGCAGCGCACTCCCCGGGCCCCAGGGGCAGTATTTT,CASSALPGPQGQYF